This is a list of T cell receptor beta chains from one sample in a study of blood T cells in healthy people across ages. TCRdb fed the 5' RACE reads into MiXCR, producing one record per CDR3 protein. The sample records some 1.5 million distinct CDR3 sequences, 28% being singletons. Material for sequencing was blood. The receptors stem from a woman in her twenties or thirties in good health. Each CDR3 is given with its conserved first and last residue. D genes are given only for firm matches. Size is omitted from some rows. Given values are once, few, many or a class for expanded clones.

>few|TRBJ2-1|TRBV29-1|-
CSVVPGSVGNEQFF
TGCAGCGTTGTCCCCGGGAGCGTTGGGAATGAGCAGTTCTTC
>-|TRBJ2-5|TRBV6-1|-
CASSEQGNGETQYF
TGTGCCAGCAGTGAGCAGGGTAACGGAGAGACCCAGTACTTC
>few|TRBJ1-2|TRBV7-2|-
CASSHIITGIYGYTF
TGTGCCAGCAGCCATATCATTACAGGGATCTATGGCTACACCTTC
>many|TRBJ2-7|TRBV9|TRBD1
CASSVGGTGANEQYF
TGTGCCAGCAGCGTAGGTGGGACAGGGGCGAACGAGCAGTACTTC
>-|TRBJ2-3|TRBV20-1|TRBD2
CSALAGRSTDTQYF
TGCAGTGCCCTAGCGGGGCGTTCCACAGATACGCAGTATTTT
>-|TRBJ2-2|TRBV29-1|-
CSVAGTGELFF
TGCAGCGTTGCTGGCACCGGGGAGCTGTTTTTT
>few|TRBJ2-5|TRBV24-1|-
CATSDAAPGPQKTQYF
TGTGCCACCAGTGACGCCGCCCCGGGCCCCCAAAAGACCCAGTACTTC
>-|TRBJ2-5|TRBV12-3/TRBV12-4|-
CASSGEAAQYF
TGTGCCAGCAGTGGGGAAGCTGCCCAGTACTTC
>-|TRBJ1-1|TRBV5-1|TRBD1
CASSSAGGYAEAFF
TGCGCCAGCAGCTCGGCAGGGGGATACGCTGAAGCTTTCTTT
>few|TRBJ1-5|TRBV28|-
CASSLGRRVQHF
TGTGCCAGCAGTTTAGGGCGACGGGTCCAGCATTTT
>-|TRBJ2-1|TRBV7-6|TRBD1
CASSPWDRGKHKQFF
TGTGCCAGCAGCCCCTGGGACAGGGGTAAGCATAAGCAGTTCTTC
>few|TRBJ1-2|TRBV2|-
CASSAAFHTF
TGTGCCAGCAGTGCAGCATTCCACACCTTC
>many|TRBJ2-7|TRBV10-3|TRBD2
CAIREGLAGSYEQYF
TGTGCCATCAGAGAAGGACTAGCGGGCTCCTACGAGCAGTACTTC
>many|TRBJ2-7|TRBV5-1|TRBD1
CASRDRASSYEQYF
TGCGCCAGCCGGGACAGGGCCAGCTCCTACGAGCAGTACTTC
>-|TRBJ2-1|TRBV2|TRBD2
CASSERRGAHNEQFF
TGTGCCAGCAGTGAACGGCGGGGGGCTCACAATGAGCAGTTCTTC
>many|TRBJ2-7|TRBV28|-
CASSWGVSSYEQYF
TGTGCCAGCAGTTGGGGGGTTAGCTCCTACGAGCAGTACTTC
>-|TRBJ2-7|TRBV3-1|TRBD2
CASSQEGLAGGTQYF
TGTGCCAGCAGCCAAGAAGGCCTAGCGGGGGGTACCCAGTACTTC
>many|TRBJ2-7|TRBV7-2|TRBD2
CASSLGLAGGGSYEQYF
TGTGCCAGCAGCTTAGGACTAGCGGGAGGTGGCTCCTACGAGCAGTACTTC
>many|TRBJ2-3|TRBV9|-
CASSVPPDGDTQYF
TGTGCCAGCAGCGTTCCGCCTGACGGGGATACGCAGTATTTT
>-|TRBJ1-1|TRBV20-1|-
CSAPRQGRNANTEAFF
TGCAGTGCCCCACGTCAGGGAAGGAATGCGAACACTGAAGCTTTCTTT
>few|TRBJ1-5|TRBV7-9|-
CASTQGRNQPQHF
TGTGCCAGCACCCAGGGCCGCAATCAGCCCCAGCATTTT
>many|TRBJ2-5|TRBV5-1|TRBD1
CASSLGQGRRPYQETQYF
TGCGCCAGCAGCTTAGGACAGGGGAGACGGCCGTACCAAGAGACCCAGTACTTC
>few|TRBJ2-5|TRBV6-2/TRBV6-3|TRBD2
CASSHRLAGLVETQYF
TGTGCCAGCAGTCACCGACTAGCGGGATTAGTGGAGACCCAGTACTTC
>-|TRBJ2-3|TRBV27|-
CASSFGVGLLDTQYF
TGTGCCAGCAGTTTCGGCGTCGGACTGCTAGATACGCAGTATTTT
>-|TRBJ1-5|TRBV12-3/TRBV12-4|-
CASSSVLTEVNYQHF
TGTGCCAGCAGTTCGGTCTTGACAGAAGTTAATTACCAGCATTTT